This section outlines one T cell receptor (beta chain) sequence together with its context. This sample is part of a study of T cells in lung cancer brain metastases. Sequenced by immunoSEQ multiplex PCR; TCRdb stores in-frame clones only, minus some. The repertoire includes a few thousand clones, approximately 90% of them detected once, and about 4% sits in the top ten. The sample was tumor tissue from the primary lung tumor. The receptor was isolated from a man between 70 and 80 years old with non-small cell lung cancer.

The CDR3 sequence: CASSLPDRGWQETQYF. CDR3 DNA sequence: TGTGCCAGCAGCTTACCCGACAGGGGGTGGCAAGAGACCCAGTACTTC. V usage is TRBV7-9 and J usage is TRBJ2-5; 9 bases align to TRBD1. Germline V lookup: CDR1 SEHNR, CDR2 FQNEAQ (reference sequence). V lost 2 bases and J lost 2; bases outside the gene matches: 6. This CDR3 is built from 16 residues.